Below, one T cell receptor beta chain is given with its context. What it binds is unknown. The record originates from a study of cytomegalovirus exposure and HLA in healthy donors. General study results and limits: Cytomegalovirus-associated TCR beta chains were listed, numbering approximately 150.

Primers included in the PCR were 60 Vbeta and 13 Jbeta primers. Generated by immunoSEQ multiplex PCR, the TCRdb table keeps only in-frame clones and is missing some. Of about 230,000 clones in the sample, roughly 90% were seen once. The source of this sequence is a woman aged 18-29 years in good health and CMV-seronegative. Specimen: PBMCs.

The DNA of the CDR3 is TGTGCCACCAGCAGAGAGCGACAGTCCTCCTACGAGCAGTACTTC. Translated: CATSRERQSSYEQYF. J is TRBJ2-7 and V is TRBV15; a weak D match, TRBD1 (5 bases). The CDR3 contains 15 residues. The V gene lost 0 bases and the J gene lost 0 bases, with 9 bases spanning the gap. Germline values: CDR1 LNHNV, CDR2 YYDKDF (reference sequence).